This TCR beta chain is from a study of T cell responses to AZD1222 COVID-19 vaccine. Study-level findings and limits: When two AZD1222 doses had been given, Spike-specific TCR breadth and depth rose. Dominant at 160-218 and 743-854, vaccine-associated CD4 TCRs also spanned spike. Donors skewed white British and female; clonal diversity was possibly underestimated.

V was pared by 6 bases and J by 5 bases, with 11 bases between. The germline V gene encodes CDR1 SGHTA and CDR2 FQGTGA. This CDR3 has 13 amino acids. As concerns this clone: As yet, its antigen is unknown.

TCRdb's table, derived via immunoSEQ multiplex PCR, lists solely in-frame clones and lacks some. The sample includes approximately 30,000 clones, approximately 90% seen only once; the top ten take around 8%. Sample: peripheral blood, taken 28 days after the second AZD1222 dose. This receptor was identified in an adult who received the AZD1222 COVID-19 vaccine. The gene calls are TRBV7-3 and TRBJ2-1, with a weak D call TRBD2 (5 bases). The CDR3 nucleotides read TGTGCCAGCAGTCTAACTAGGAACAATGAGCAGTTCTTC. This encodes CASSLTRNNEQFF.